Below are 14 T cell receptor beta chains sequenced from a single sample in a study of CD4 T cells in relation to SARS-CoV-2 and coronaviruses. Only in-frame clones appear in the TCRdb table, and some are missing; sequencing was by immunoSEQ multiplex PCR. The sample comprises around 37,000 clones, over 75% of which are singletons, and around 3.3% rests with the top ten. The specimen was memory CD4+ T cells from PBMCs. The receptor set was obtained from an adult with COVID-19.

The chain is built from TRBV11-2 and TRBJ2-7; TRBD2 matches at 13 bases. Trimming removed 5 bases from V and 5 bases from J; junction bases left unmatched: 12. Per the germline V gene, CDR1 is SGHAT and CDR2 is FQNNGV. This CDR3 spans 17 amino acids. Here the CDR3 reads CASSPAGLAGALHEQYF. The CDR3 region has the DNA TGTGCCAGCAGCCCAGCAGGACTAGCGGGAGCTTTACACGAGCAGTACTTC.

The rearrangement links TRBV18 to TRBJ1-6, with TRBD1 identical over 7 bases. V shed 3 bases, J shed 7 bases, and the junction held 6 bases outside the gene matches. CDR3 size: 15 residues. The V gene's germline CDR1 is KGHSH and CDR2 LQKENI. The CDR3 region is CASSPGDSRNSPLHF. In DNA, the CDR3 is TGTGCCAGCTCACCCGGGGACAGTAGAAATTCACCCCTCCACTTT.

The chain joins TRBV7-2 to TRBJ2-7; D remains unclear. This CDR3 has 13 amino acids. Germline CDR1 reads SGHTA; CDR2 reads FQGNSA. The germline V and J ends were trimmed by 1 base and 0 bases, with 4 bases remaining between them. The CDR3 here is CASSLDSSYEQYF. The CDR3, as DNA: TGTGCCAGCAGCTTAGACAGCTCCTACGAGCAGTACTTC.

Note on this clone: Additional DNA sequences in this sample encode the identical CDR3. This chain links TRBV27 with TRBJ1-6, with 9 bases lining up with TRBD1. V dropped 9 bases and J dropped 5; count of bases not matched to a gene: 2. Germline V gives CDR1 MNHEY, CDR2 SMNVEV (reference sequence). CDR3 length equals 13 residues. The CDR3 here is CASRTGDNSPLHF. CDR3 DNA sequence: TGTGCCAGTAGGACAGGGGATAATTCACCCCTCCACTTT.

The V and J genes are TRBV7-9 and TRBJ2-7, with D perhaps matching TRBD1 (6 bases). Germline CDR1 is SEHNR and CDR2 is FQNEAQ (reference sequence). The CDR3 consists of 13 residues. The V end was cut by 8 bases, the J end by 3 bases, with 14 bases between. The CDR3 DNA reads TGTGCCAGCTCCGACAGGAACCTCTACGAGCAGTACTTC. Amino acids: CASSDRNLYEQYF.

This chain links TRBV19 with TRBJ2-1; 10 bases align to TRBD1. V gave up 5 bases and J gave up 8 bases; unmatched junction bases: 9. The germline gives CDR1 LNHDA, CDR2 SQIVND (reference sequence). CDR3 size: 15 residues. CDR3 sequence reads: CASSARDGTGDEQFF. The CDR3, as DNA: TGTGCCAGTAGTGCCAGAGACGGGACAGGGGATGAGCAGTTCTTC.

The chain has TRBV10-3 and TRBJ2-2; 9 bases line up with TRBD2. The CDR3 is 16 residues long. The V and J ends lost 9 bases and 5 bases, in that order; junction bases with no gene match: 13. The germline CDR1 and CDR2 sequences are ENHRY and SYGVKD. As DNA, the CDR3 is TGTGCCATTCTAAACGGCGGGGGGGCCGGGACCGGGGAGCTGTTTTTT. Translating gives CAILNGGGAGTGELFF.

The rearrangement joins TRBV5-6 to TRBJ1-6; D is unresolved. Per germline, CDR1 SGHDT and CDR2 YYEEEE. The CDR3 runs 16 residues. The V and J ends lost 4 bases and 7 bases respectively, with 18 bases between them. CDR3 in DNA: TGTGCCAGCAGCCCCAGACACCGACGGGGAAATTCACCCCTCCACTTT. This encodes CASSPRHRRGNSPLHF.

The chain links TRBV5-1 to TRBJ2-1; 9 nucleotides match TRBD2. Germline CDR1 reads SGHRS; CDR2 reads YFSETQ. The CDR3 loop spans 14 amino acids. V was pared by 4 bases and J by 9 bases, with 8 bases of the junction left unmatched. As DNA, the CDR3 is TGCGCCAGCAGCCAACAGCGGGAGGCGGGTGAGCAGTTCTTC. It translates to CASSQQREAGEQFF.

The count of this clone is one. The chain carries TRBV19 and TRBJ2-5; D uncertain. Between the trimmed V and J ends, which lost 0 bases and 6 bases, there was a span of 11 bases. In germline, CDR1 is LNHDA, CDR2 SQIVND (reference sequence). CDR3 length: 14 residues. DNA of the CDR3: TGTGCCAGTAGTATAGATCTTCTTATAAAGACCCAGTACTTC. Amino acids: CASSIDLLIKTQYF.

The chain has TRBV6-2 or TRBV6-3 and TRBJ2-3, with TRBD1 matching 8 bases. There are 15 residues in the CDR3. The V gene end was trimmed by 1 base and the J gene end by 3 bases; junction bases not matched to a gene: 3. Germline assignment: CDR1 MNHEY and CDR2 SVGEGT. Here the CDR3 DNA reads TGTGCCAGCAGTTACTGGACAGGGTTTACAGATACGCAGTATTTT. Translation: CASSYWTGFTDTQYF.

This clone was counted only a few times. This CDR3 reads CASSLSGWIRSSYEQYF. In DNA, the CDR3 is TGTGCCAGCAGCTTATCTGGGTGGATTAGGTCCTCCTACGAGCAGTACTTC. This chain links TRBV7-8 with TRBJ2-7; no firm D call. From germline, CDR1 is SGHVS and CDR2 FQNEAQ. The CDR3 spans 17 residues. V shed 2 bases and J shed 0 bases, with 17 bases lying between them. Full variable domain (outside the CDR3, taken from reference TRBV7-8 and TRBJ2-7): GAGVSQSPRYKVAKRGQDVALRCDPISGHVSLFWYQQALGQGPEFLTYFQNEAQLDKSGLPSDRFFAERPEGSVSTLKIQRTQQEDSAVYLCASSLSGWIRSSYEQYFGPGTRLTVT.

This chain joins TRBV11-2 and TRBJ2-5, with a tentative D call TRBD1 (5 bases). The CDR3 sequence is 15 residues long. Trimming left V 6 bases short and J 3 bases short, with 17 bases between. Per germline, CDR1 SGHAT and CDR2 FQNNGV. CDR3 loop: CASRAGLGFKETQYF. The CDR3, as DNA: TGTGCCAGCAGAGCAGGGTTAGGATTTAAAGAGACCCAGTACTTC.

The J gene is TRBJ2-3, the V gene TRBV4-3; 14 bases map to TRBD2. The germline V gene encodes CDR1 LGHNA and CDR2 YSLEER. This CDR3 has 20 amino acids. V trimming: 3 bases; J trimming: 5 bases; junction bases outside the gene matches: 16. The CDR3: CASSHETTSGRAMEGDTQYF. The CDR3 DNA reads TGCGCCAGCAGCCATGAGACGACTAGCGGGAGGGCCATGGAGGGAGATACGCAGTATTTT.